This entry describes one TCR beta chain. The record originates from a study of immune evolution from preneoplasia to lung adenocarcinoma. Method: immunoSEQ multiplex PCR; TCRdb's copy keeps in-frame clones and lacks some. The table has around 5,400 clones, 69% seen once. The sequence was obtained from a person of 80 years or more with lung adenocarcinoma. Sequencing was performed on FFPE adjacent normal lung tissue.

This CDR3 is CASSYNRGHEQYF. The DNA for the CDR3 is TGTGCCAGCAGTTACAACAGGGGACACGAGCAGTACTTC. This chain links TRBV6-5 with TRBJ2-7; 7 nucleotides align to TRBD1. CDR3 length equals 13 residues. Unmatched junction bases numbered 3, after V lost 2 bases and J lost 5 bases. Germline V gene sequence: CDR1 MNHEY, CDR2 SVGAGI.